This TCR beta chain was sequenced in a study of shared T cell receptors in the human thymus. The ends were cut back, 0 bases at V and 0 bases at J, with 6 bases in the middle. Germline V gene lookup returns CDR1 MGHDK and CDR2 SYGVNS. The CDR3 is 16 residues long. Clones were sequenced by immunoSEQ multiplex PCR, and TCRdb holds only the in-frame ones, with some missing. Among under 700,000 clones listed, more than 75% were seen once. A further study also used this sample, focusing on human thymus T cells. In that study: The authors found apparently biased V and J gene usage in thymic and blood repertoires. Related research reported highly overlapping thymic repertoires among unrelated individuals.

Sequencing input: thymocytes. The origin of this receptor is a boy under three years old with a congenital heart defect. The chain combines TRBV25-1 with TRBJ2-6, with no clear D. CDR3 region: CASSEYIHSGANVLTF. CDR3 nucleotide sequence: TGTGCCAGCAGTGAATACATCCACTCTGGGGCCAACGTCCTGACTTTC.